This entry lists 11 T cell receptor beta chains sequenced from one sample in a study of blood T cell repertoires in COVID-19. TCRdb keeps only in-frame clones here, not all; method: immunoSEQ multiplex PCR. The sample carries under 60,000 clones, 70% to 90% recorded once. Material: peripheral blood. The source is a man in his sixties with acute or convalescent COVID-19.

This clone was counted only a few times. The rearrangement uses TRBV2 and TRBJ2-3; maybe TRBD1 (5 bases). V lost 6 bases and J lost 4, with 11 bases in between. This CDR3 region has 13 residues. CDR1 is SNHLY and CDR2 is FYNNEI in the germline V gene. CDR3 protein: CASRGRFADTQYF. The CDR3 nucleotides read TGTGCCAGCAGGGGGCGATTTGCAGATACGCAGTATTTT.

The CDR3 sequence: CSASCAPGHYRRLEYF. Written as DNA, the CDR3 is TGCAGTGCTAGTTGCGCTCCAGGGCACTACCGACGCCTGGAGTATTTT. The V and J genes are TRBV20-1 and TRBJ2-3; a possible D gene is TRBD1 (5 bases). CDR1 is DFQATT and CDR2 is SNEGSKA in the germline V gene (reference sequence). The CDR3 sequence is 16 residues long. Trimming removed 3 bases from V and 13 bases from J, with 29 bases in between.

The genes are TRBV2 and TRBJ1-1; tentatively, D is TRBD1 (5 bases). This CDR3 region has 16 residues. Germline assignment: CDR1 SNHLY and CDR2 FYNNEI. Between the trimmed V and J ends, which lost 0 bases and 0 bases, there was a span of 11 bases. The CDR3 spells CASSEAWGRMNTEAFF. CDR3 coding DNA: TGTGCCAGCAGTGAAGCGTGGGGCAGGATGAACACTGAAGCTTTCTTT.

The rearrangement links TRBV4-2 to TRBJ2-3; 8 positions match TRBD2. V dropped 4 bases and J dropped 3; count of bases not matched to a gene: 9. Germline V CDR1 and CDR2: LGHNA, YNFKEQ. The CDR3 contains 16 residues. The CDR3 nucleotides are TGTGCCAGCAGCCTTGACGCGGGGGGCAAGACAGATACGCAGTATTTT. It specifies CASSLDAGGKTDTQYF.

The chain recombines TRBV4-1 with TRBJ2-7; 9 nucleotides align to TRBD2. The V gene end was trimmed by 0 bases and the J gene end by 1 base; junction bases not matched to a gene: 4. The CDR3 runs to 16 residues. CDR1 is MGHRA, CDR2 YSYEKL, per germline. The CDR3 bases are TGCGCCAGCAGCCAAGAGGAGCTAGCGGGGTCCTACGAGCAGTACTTC. Protein: CASSQEELAGSYEQYF.

The genes are TRBV29-1 and TRBJ2-3; 11 bases are shared with TRBD1. CDR3 length equals 18 residues. In germline, CDR1 is SQVTM, CDR2 ANQGSEA. The junction had 14 bases not matched to a gene; V was cut back by 3 bases and J by 3 bases. The CDR3 nucleotides are TGCAGCGTTGAGGGACAGGGGGTACGGATGTTGGTAACAGATACGCAGTATTTT. Translated, it gives CSVEGQGVRMLVTDTQYF.

The gene calls are TRBV5-4 and TRBJ2-7; D unresolved. CDR1 is SGHNT, CDR2 YYREEE, per germline (reference sequence). This CDR3 is built from 15 residues. V was clipped by 2 bases and J by 6 bases, with 18 bases between them. The CDR3 sequence is CASSFYSRISREQYF. The CDR3 nucleotides read TGTGCCAGCAGCTTCTACAGTCGAATTTCTCGCGAGCAGTACTTC.

Only one count was recorded for this clone. The V call is TRBV10-2, the J call TRBJ1-5; D may be TRBD1 (6 bases). V gave up 0 bases and J gave up 6 bases, with 18 bases separating them. This CDR3 spans 17 amino acids. Germline V CDR1 and CDR2: WSHSY, SAAADI. CDR3 amino acids: CASSESAGRGESQPQHF. In DNA form, the CDR3 reads TGCGCCAGCAGTGAGTCGGCGGGCAGGGGCGAAAGTCAGCCCCAGCATTTT.

The chain combines TRBV25-1 with TRBJ2-7, with 11 bases matching TRBD2. V gave up 6 bases and J gave up 4 bases; unmatched junction bases: 2. The CDR3 totals 13 residues. Germline CDR1 is MGHDK and CDR2 is SYGVNS. CDR3 in DNA: TGTGCCAGCAGGAGACTAGCGGGGTACGAGCAGTACTTC. Its protein is CASRRLAGYEQYF.

V gene TRBV25-1 combines with J gene TRBJ1-6, with D perhaps matching TRBD1 (5 bases). CDR1 and CDR2 from the germline V gene are MGHDK and SYGVNS. Trimming shortened V by 2 bases and J by 10 bases, and 15 bases separated the two germline ends. The CDR3 length is 15 residues. The CDR3 region is CASSESKGNHSPLHF. The CDR3 bases are TGTGCCAGCAGTGAAAGTAAGGGGAATCACTCACCCCTCCACTTT.

The CDR3, as DNA: TGTGCCAGCAGCGGGGGGTCTGGTGAAAAACTGTTTTTT. It translates to CASSGGSGEKLFF. The chain joins TRBV5-4 to TRBJ1-4; tentatively, D is TRBD1 (5 bases). CDR3 size: 13 residues. In germline, CDR1 is SGHNT, CDR2 YYREEE (reference sequence). Trimming stripped 4 bases from V and 7 bases from J, with 11 bases between.